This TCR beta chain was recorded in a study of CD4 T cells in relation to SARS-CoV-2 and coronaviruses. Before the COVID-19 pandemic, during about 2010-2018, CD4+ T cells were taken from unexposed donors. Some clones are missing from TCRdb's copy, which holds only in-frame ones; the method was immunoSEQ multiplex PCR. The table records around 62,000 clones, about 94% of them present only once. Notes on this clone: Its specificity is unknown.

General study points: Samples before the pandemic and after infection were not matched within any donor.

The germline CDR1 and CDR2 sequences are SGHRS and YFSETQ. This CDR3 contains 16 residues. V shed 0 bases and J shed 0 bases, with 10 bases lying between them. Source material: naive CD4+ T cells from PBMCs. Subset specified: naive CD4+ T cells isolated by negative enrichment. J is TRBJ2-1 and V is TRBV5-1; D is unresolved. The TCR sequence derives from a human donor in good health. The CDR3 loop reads CASSLGALSSYNEQFF. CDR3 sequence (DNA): TGCGCCAGCAGCTTGGGGGCTCTTAGCTCCTACAATGAGCAGTTCTTC. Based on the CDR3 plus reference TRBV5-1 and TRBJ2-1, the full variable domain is KAGVTQTPRYLIKTRGQQVTLSCSPISGHRSVSWYQQTPGQGLQFLFEYFSETQRNKGNFPGRFSGRQFSNSRSEMNVSTLELGDSALYLCASSLGALSSYNEQFFGPGTRLTVL.